This T cell receptor (beta chain) originates from a study of vaccination and CD4 T cells after COVID-19. Sequencing of the DNA from cultured CD4+ T cells was carried out with the Oncomine TCR Beta short-read assay. Cultured CD4+ T cells yielded the extracted genomic DNA. Each CDR3 protein gets one entry after TCRdb re-called the PCR reads with MiXCR. This sample has fewer than 30,000 distinct CDR3 sequences, with 40% to 45% found just once. Points from the study as a whole: Nearly all convalescent vaccine-specific clones, 304 of 307, recognized only SARS-CoV-2 spike.

Indicated time point: late sampling 161 to 241 days after vaccination in three convalescent patients. As to treatment: roughly 11-day PBMC culture with coronavirus spike peptide pools or control peptides (ViraFEST assay). ViraFEST enlarged antigen-specific T cell populations with peptide pools and afterwards sequenced TCRs. Researchers reported culturing approximately 2 million PBMCs per well with approximately 9.3 IU/ml IL-2 and about 9 ug/ml peptide pools. Germline CDR1 and CDR2: MNHEY and SMNVEV (reference sequence). The CDR3 totals 15 residues. V was trimmed by 2 bases and J by 2 bases, leaving 13 bases between them. Points on this clonotype: Its specificity is unknown.

The receptor's source is a human donor who had recovered from COVID-19. Sequences were derived from CD4+ T cells from blood, cultured in vitro, sampled about 7 months after SARS-CoV-2 vaccination. This chain joins TRBV27 and TRBJ2-7, with a weak D call TRBD1 (5 bases). CDR3 sequence reads: CASSLGRGFAYEQYF. The DNA for the CDR3 is TGTGCCAGCAGTTTAGGAAGGGGTTTTGCCTACGAGCAGTACTTC.